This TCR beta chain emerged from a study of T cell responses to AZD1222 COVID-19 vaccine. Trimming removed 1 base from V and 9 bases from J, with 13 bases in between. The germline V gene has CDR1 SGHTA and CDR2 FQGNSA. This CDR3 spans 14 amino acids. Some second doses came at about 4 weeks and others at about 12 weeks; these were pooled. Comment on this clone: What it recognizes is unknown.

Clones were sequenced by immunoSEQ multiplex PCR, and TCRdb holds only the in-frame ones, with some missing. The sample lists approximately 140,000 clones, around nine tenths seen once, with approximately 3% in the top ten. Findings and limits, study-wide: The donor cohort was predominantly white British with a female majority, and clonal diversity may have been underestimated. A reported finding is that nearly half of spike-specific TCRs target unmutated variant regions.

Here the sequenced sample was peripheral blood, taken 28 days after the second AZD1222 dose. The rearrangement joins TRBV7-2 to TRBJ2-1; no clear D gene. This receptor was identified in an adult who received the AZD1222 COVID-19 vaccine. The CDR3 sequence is CASSLEVLPVEQFF. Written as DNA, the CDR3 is TGTGCCAGCAGCTTAGAGGTCCTCCCTGTTGAGCAGTTCTTC.